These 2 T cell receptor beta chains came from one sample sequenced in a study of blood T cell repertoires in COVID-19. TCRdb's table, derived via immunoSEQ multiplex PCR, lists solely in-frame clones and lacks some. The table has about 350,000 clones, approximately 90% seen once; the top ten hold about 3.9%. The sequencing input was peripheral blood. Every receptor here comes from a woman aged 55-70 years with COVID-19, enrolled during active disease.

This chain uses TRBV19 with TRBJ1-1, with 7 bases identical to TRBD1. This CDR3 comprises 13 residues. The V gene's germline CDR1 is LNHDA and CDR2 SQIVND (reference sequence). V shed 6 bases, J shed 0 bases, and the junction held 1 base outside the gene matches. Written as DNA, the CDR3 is TGTGCCAGTAGCGGACAGGTGAACACTGAAGCTTTCTTT. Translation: CASSGQVNTEAFF.

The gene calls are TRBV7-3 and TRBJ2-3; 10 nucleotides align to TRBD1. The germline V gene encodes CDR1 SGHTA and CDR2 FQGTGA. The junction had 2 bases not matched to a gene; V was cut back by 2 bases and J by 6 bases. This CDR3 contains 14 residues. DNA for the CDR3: TGTGCCAGCAGCTTATTGGGACAGGGGGATACGCAGTATTTT. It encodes CASSLLGQGDTQYF.